A selection of T cell receptor beta chains follows, all from one sample in a study of cytomegalovirus exposure and HLA in healthy donors. TCRdb's copy holds only in-frame clones and misses some; the assay was immunoSEQ multiplex PCR. The repertoire holds more than 130,000 clones, with over 60% as singletons. What was sequenced was PBMCs. These receptor sequences come from a woman in her forties or fifties in good health and CMV-seronegative. The CDR3 runs from the conserved cysteine through the conserved F or W. D genes are given only for firm matches.

d_call: -
v_call: TRBV10-3
cdr3_aa: CAIGPLYEQYF

d_call: -
v_call: TRBV18
cdr3_aa: CASSPREHNEQFF

d_call: -
v_call: TRBV7-2
cdr3_aa: CASSLAAGTSTDTQYF

d_call: TRBD1
v_call: TRBV13
cdr3_aa: CASSLPSGQGGNTIYF

d_call: -
v_call: TRBV6-1
cdr3_aa: CASSELGRPTSYEQYF

d_call: -
v_call: TRBV15
cdr3_aa: CATSRDLGMRVGGYTF

d_call: -
v_call: TRBV6-6
cdr3_aa: CASSGSSNQPQHF

d_call: TRBD1
v_call: TRBV18
cdr3_aa: CASSPQGADGYTF

d_call: -
v_call: TRBV5-4
cdr3_aa: CASSLGRGNSYEQYF

d_call: TRBD2
v_call: TRBV13
cdr3_aa: CASARGGRATDTQYF

d_call: -
v_call: TRBV1
cdr3_aa: CTSSLLNGADSNQPQHF

d_call: -
v_call: TRBV9
cdr3_aa: CASSRGASYEQYF

d_call: TRBD1
v_call: TRBV6-6
cdr3_aa: CASSRQGVRNQPQHF

d_call: -
v_call: TRBV28
cdr3_aa: CASSERGNQPQHF

d_call: TRBD1
v_call: TRBV6-5
cdr3_aa: CASSRDRSSYEQYF

d_call: -
v_call: TRBV4-1
cdr3_aa: CASSQDPGQSSTDTQYF

d_call: -
v_call: TRBV2
cdr3_aa: CASSEPGDPEHF

d_call: TRBD1
v_call: TRBV6-4
cdr3_aa: CASSASTGGVNQPQNF

d_call: TRBD1
v_call: TRBV6-1
cdr3_aa: CASSPLQGTDTQYF

d_call: TRBD1
v_call: TRBV9
cdr3_aa: CASSVGGRGVAEAFF

d_call: TRBD2
v_call: TRBV6-4
cdr3_aa: CASSDGGGIDNEQFF

d_call: -
v_call: TRBV27
cdr3_aa: CASSISGTREKLFF

d_call: -
v_call: TRBV10-1
cdr3_aa: CASKSRISHGYTF

d_call: TRBD2
v_call: TRBV7-2
cdr3_aa: CASSPESGSTGELFF

d_call: -
v_call: TRBV6-4
cdr3_aa: CATPLYREQYF

d_call: -
v_call: TRBV6-1
cdr3_aa: CASRADSQETQYF

d_call: TRBD1
v_call: TRBV5-4
cdr3_aa: CASTQTGYGYTF

d_call: -
v_call: TRBV6-5
cdr3_aa: CASSYREGTDTQYF

d_call: TRBD1
v_call: TRBV10-3
cdr3_aa: CAIRATGREGSPLHF

d_call: TRBD2
v_call: TRBV7-8
cdr3_aa: CASSSQILTLAGGNHYEQYF

d_call: -
v_call: TRBV5-6
cdr3_aa: CASSLVAGRNTGELFF

d_call: TRBD1
v_call: TRBV25-1
cdr3_aa: CASSEFTDRGHGYTF

d_call: TRBD1
v_call: TRBV7-8
cdr3_aa: CASSLVRDRGEQYF

d_call: TRBD1
v_call: TRBV7-8
cdr3_aa: CASSLGRGRSNTGELFF

d_call: -
v_call: TRBV14
cdr3_aa: CASSQGRWMTDTQYF

d_call: -
v_call: TRBV7-2
cdr3_aa: CASSGKLRGTQETQYF

d_call: -
v_call: TRBV6-5
cdr3_aa: CASSEGPGKRYF

d_call: TRBD1
v_call: TRBV13
cdr3_aa: CASSFSTGTAGNTIYF

d_call: -
v_call: TRBV6-1
cdr3_aa: CASRESGVYEQYF

d_call: TRBD1
v_call: TRBV7-2
cdr3_aa: CASSSQGALNQPQHF

d_call: TRBD1
v_call: TRBV5-1
cdr3_aa: CASNAGGGQGAADTQYF

d_call: -
v_call: TRBV7-2
cdr3_aa: CASSLDLNQPQHF

d_call: -
v_call: TRBV7-9
cdr3_aa: CASSPTGSGNTIYF

d_call: TRBD1
v_call: TRBV7-3
cdr3_aa: CASSFRQGASGQYF

d_call: -
v_call: TRBV28
cdr3_aa: CASQRQFRFNQPQHF

d_call: -
v_call: TRBV5-4
cdr3_aa: CASSSSVPYEQYF

d_call: -
v_call: TRBV19
cdr3_aa: CASSMDGSGGGLYGYTF